This TCR beta chain is from a study of vaccination and CD4 T cells after COVID-19. The Oncomine TCR Beta short-read assay sequenced DNA from cultured CD4+ T cells. Each CDR3 protein gets one entry after TCRdb re-called the PCR reads with MiXCR. The sample carries 11,000 or so distinct CDR3 sequences, 40% to 50% recorded once. The treatment is: approximately nine-day PBMC culture with coronavirus spike peptide pools or control peptides (ViraFEST assay). ViraFEST used peptide pools to expand antigen-specific T cells, then sequenced TCRs. Study observations and caveats: Analysis of convalescent patients found that 304 of 307 vaccine-specific clones were spike mono-reactive.

Remarks on this clonotype: What it binds is unknown.

The receptor was derived from a human donor who had recovered from COVID-19. The sequenced sample was CD4+ T cells from blood, cultured in vitro.

This chain's CDR3 is CATHPTGTSLPQYF. In DNA form, the CDR3 reads TGTGCCACCCACCCGACAGGGACCAGTCTTCCGCAGTATTTT. The chain uses TRBV15 and TRBJ2-3; TRBD1 matches 7 bases. The CDR3 extends over 14 amino acids. Germline CDR1 and CDR2: LNHNV and YYDKDF (reference sequence). Trimming took 8 bases from V and 10 from J; bases not matched to a gene: 15.